This entry lists 14 T cell receptor beta chains sequenced from one sample in a study of blood T cell repertoires in COVID-19. Sequencing used immunoSEQ multiplex PCR; TCRdb keeps in-frame clones, though not all of them. The sample holds about 200,000 clones, around four fifths seen once. Sequences were obtained from PBMCs or T cells enriched from blood (not recorded which). Receptor source: a man aged 40-49 years who had recovered from COVID-19.

The chain carries TRBV4-1 and TRBJ1-4, with no clear D. This CDR3 contains 16 residues. The V gene lost 1 base and the J gene lost 5 bases, with 14 bases spanning the gap. Germline CDR1 MGHRA, CDR2 YSYEKL. DNA of the CDR3: TGCGCCAGCAGCCAAGGGGGAGGACCGGGGAATGAAAAACTGTTTTTT. Protein: CASSQGGGPGNEKLFF.

In DNA form, the CDR3 reads TGTGCCAGCGGAGTGCTGGACACTCGGAAGACCCAGTACTTC. It is translated as CASGVLDTRKTQYF. The chain is built from TRBV27 and TRBJ2-5; D is possibly TRBD1 (5 bases). This CDR3 is 14 amino acids long. The germline V and J ends were trimmed by 8 bases and 6 bases, with 19 bases remaining between them. Germline V CDR1 and CDR2: MNHEY, SMNVEV (reference sequence).

The chain's CDR3 is CASSLNRNTEAFF. The CDR3 region has the DNA TGCGCCAGCAGCTTGAATAGAAACACTGAAGCTTTCTTT. The rearrangement links TRBV5-1 to TRBJ1-1; D uncertain. Germline CDR1 reads SGHRS; CDR2 reads YFSETQ. The CDR3 runs 13 residues. V was shortened by 1 base and J by 2 bases, with 6 bases between the two germline ends.

The chain uses TRBV11-1 and TRBJ1-4; D is ambiguous. Germline loops: CDR1 SGHAT, CDR2 FQDESV (reference sequence). The CDR3 contains 14 residues. V was cut by 1 base and J by 7 bases, with 10 bases left in between. The CDR3 DNA reads TGTGCCAGCAGCTTAGGCCGTCGGGGTGAAAAACTGTTTTTT. This gives the protein CASSLGRRGEKLFF.

This chain connects TRBV7-3 to TRBJ2-1, with 15 bases fitting TRBD2. Per germline, CDR1 SGHTA and CDR2 FQGTGA. J was trimmed by 7 bases and V by 5 bases; bases with no gene match: 12. The CDR3 is 18 residues long. CDR3 sequence (DNA): TGTGCCAGCAGCCAGGGACTAGCGGGAGGAAGGGGATCAAATGAGCAGTTCTTC. Translation: CASSQGLAGGRGSNEQFF.

The rearrangement links TRBV7-2 to TRBJ1-4, with 9 bases fitting TRBD1. V lost 5 bases to trimming and J lost 12 bases; unmatched junction nucleotides: 7. CDR3 length equals 13 residues. The germline V gene has CDR1 SGHTA and CDR2 FQGNSA. The CDR3: CASSPDRGTQLFF. The CDR3 DNA reads TGTGCCAGCAGCCCAGACAGGGGGACACAACTGTTTTTT.

V gene TRBV10-1 combines with J gene TRBJ2-2; 7 bases map to TRBD1. V was pared by 8 bases and J by 2 bases, with 5 bases of the junction left unmatched. This CDR3 region has 14 residues. Germline lookup yields CDR1 WNHNN and CDR2 SYGVQD (reference sequence). CDR3 nucleotides: TGCGCCAGCCGATGGGACAGTAACACCGGGGAGCTGTTTTTT. Translated, it gives CASRWDSNTGELFF.

The rearrangement links TRBV28 to TRBJ1-5, with D uncertain. Germline V gene sequence: CDR1 MDHEN, CDR2 SYDVKM. CDR3 length: 13 amino acids. V gave up 4 bases and J gave up 5 bases, with 9 bases separating them. The CDR3 nucleotides read TGTGCCAGCAGTTCTCGGAGGGATCAGCCCCAGCATTTT. It encodes CASSSRRDQPQHF.

The chain uses TRBV25-1 and TRBJ1-6; the match to TRBD1 covers 8 bases. Germline CDR1 is MGHDK and CDR2 is SYGVNS. CDR3 length equals 16 residues. V trimming: 1 base; J trimming: 5 bases; junction bases outside the gene matches: 4. The CDR3 spells CASSEWKQGDNSPLHF. DNA for the CDR3: TGTGCCAGCAGTGAATGGAAACAGGGGGATAATTCACCCCTCCACTTT.

The chain carries TRBV5-4 and TRBJ2-7; D is unresolved. CDR1 SGHNT and CDR2 YYREEE come from the germline V gene (reference sequence). This CDR3 spans 14 amino acids. The V end lost 5 bases, the J end lost 0 bases, and 12 bases lay between the germline ends. CDR3: CASSAGPDSYEQYV. The CDR3 region has the DNA TGTGCCAGCAGTGCAGGCCCCGACTCCTACGAGCAGTACGTC.

The chain has TRBV15 and TRBJ1-6; 11 bases fit TRBD1. The CDR3 is made up of 15 amino acids. The germline V gene encodes CDR1 LNHNV and CDR2 YYDKDF (reference sequence). The V gene end was trimmed by 0 bases and the J gene end by 9 bases; junction bases not matched to a gene: 1. The CDR3: CATSREGQGGSPLHF. CDR3 nucleotides: TGTGCCACCAGCAGAGAGGGACAGGGGGGTTCACCCCTCCACTTT. Based on the CDR3 plus reference TRBV15 and TRBJ1-6, the full variable domain is DAMVIQNPRYQVTQFGKPVTLSCSQTLNHNVMYWYQQKSSQAPKLLFHYYDKDFNNEADTPDNFQSRRPNTSFCFLDIRSPGLGDTAMYLCATSREGQGGSPLHFGNGTRLTVT.

This rearrangement joins TRBV30 to TRBJ2-1; D ambiguous. This CDR3 spans 12 amino acids. The V end was cut by 8 bases, the J end by 4 bases, with 12 bases between. Per germline, CDR1 GTSNPN and CDR2 SVGIG (reference sequence). CDR3 bases: TGTGCCGCGGAACCAGTTTACAATGAGCAGTTCTTC. The encoded protein is CAAEPVYNEQFF.

The V and J genes are TRBV14 and TRBJ1-2, with a possible D match to TRBD1 (6 bases). Germline CDR1 SGHDN, CDR2 FVKESK. This CDR3 comprises 13 residues. V lost 4 bases and J lost 8, with 14 bases in between. CDR3 amino acids: CASSPRTVGGYTF. CDR3 nucleotide sequence: TGTGCCAGCAGCCCTCGGACAGTGGGAGGCTACACCTTC. Based on the CDR3 plus reference TRBV14 and TRBJ1-2, the full variable domain is EAGVTQFPSHSVIEKGQTVTLRCDPISGHDNLYWYRRVMGKEIKFLLHFVKESKQDESGMPNNRFLAERTGGTYSTLKVQPAELEDSGVYFCASSPRTVGGYTFGSGTRLTVV.

This clone occurred once. The rearrangement joins TRBV5-1 to TRBJ1-1; the D gene is possibly TRBD1 (6 bases). Trimming stripped 4 bases from V and 4 bases from J, with 11 bases between. Germline V gene sequence: CDR1 SGHRS, CDR2 YFSETQ. This CDR3 contains 13 residues. The chain's CDR3 is CASSQGFGTEAFF. CDR3 nucleotides: TGCGCCAGCAGCCAGGGGTTTGGCACTGAAGCTTTCTTT.